The clone carrying this TCR beta chain showed up just once. The antigen remains undetermined. The data are from a study of identical twins. Whole-study results and caveats: There was an excess of low generation probability in the out-of-frame alpha sequences that twins shared. Fewer insertions characterized abundant cord blood beta clonotypes, whereas memory repertoires showed none. In monozygotic twins, models underestimated the sharing of out-of-frame TCR alpha.

CDR1 is MNHEY and CDR2 is SMNVEV in the germline V gene (reference sequence). This CDR3 contains 17 residues. V lost 5 bases, J lost 0 bases, and 20 bases lay in between. Unique molecular identifiers were present on cDNA, and template switching added a universal primer site. TCRdb passed the 5' RACE reads through MiXCR, listing each CDR3 protein once. Of some 1,600,000 distinct CDR3 sequences in the sample, 25% to 35% were seen once. Specimen: cord blood. The TCR originated in a newborn girl in good health. The V gene is TRBV27, the J gene TRBJ2-7; maybe TRBD1 (6 bases). CDR3 sequence (DNA): TGTGCCAGCAGTCCCACCCCGACGCAGGGGAGCTCCTACGAGCAGTACTTC. Its protein is CASSPTPTQGSSYEQYF.